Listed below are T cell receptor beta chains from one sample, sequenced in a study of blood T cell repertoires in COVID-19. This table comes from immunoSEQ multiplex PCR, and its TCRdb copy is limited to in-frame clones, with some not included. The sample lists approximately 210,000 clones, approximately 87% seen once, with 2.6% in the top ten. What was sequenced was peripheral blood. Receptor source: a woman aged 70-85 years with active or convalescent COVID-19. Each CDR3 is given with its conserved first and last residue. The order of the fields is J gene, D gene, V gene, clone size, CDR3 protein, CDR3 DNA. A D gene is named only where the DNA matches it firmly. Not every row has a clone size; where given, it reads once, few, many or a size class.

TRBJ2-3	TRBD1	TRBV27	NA	CASSSPSAGGVADTQYF	TGTGCCAGCAGTTCCCCTTCGGCAGGGGGCGTCGCAGATACGCAGTATTTT
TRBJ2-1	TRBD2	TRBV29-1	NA	CSVPPGGLAGAHQFF	TGCAGCGTTCCCCCCGGGGGACTAGCGGGAGCACACCAGTTCTTC
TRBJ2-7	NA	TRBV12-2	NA	CASRGGTSVVFEQYF	TGTGCAAGTCGGGGAGGGACTAGCGTTGTTTTCGAGCAGTACTTC
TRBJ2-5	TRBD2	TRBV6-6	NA	CASSPLGAGGGETQYF	TGTGCCAGCAGCCCGTTAGGGGCGGGGGGAGGAGAGACCCAGTACTTC
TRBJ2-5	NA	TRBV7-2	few	CASSLIGGGATQYF	TGTGCCAGCAGCTTAATAGGAGGGGGGGCCACCCAGTACTTC
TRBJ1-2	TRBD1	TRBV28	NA	CASSGADRVVGYTF	TGTGCCAGCAGTGGCGCTGACAGGGTGGTTGGCTACACCTTC
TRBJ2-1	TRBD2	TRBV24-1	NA	CATSLTSGTYNEQFF	TGTGCCACCAGCCTTACTAGCGGGACTTACAATGAGCAGTTCTTC
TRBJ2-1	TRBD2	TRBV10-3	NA	CAIRAGLAQGYNEQFF	TGTGCCATCAGAGCAGGACTAGCCCAGGGCTACAATGAGCAGTTCTTC
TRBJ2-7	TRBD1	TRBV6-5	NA	CASNRDRVSEQYF	TGTGCCAGCAACCGGGACAGGGTATCCGAGCAGTACTTC
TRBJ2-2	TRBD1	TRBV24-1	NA	CATSDLGTGKAGELFF	TGTGCCACCAGTGATTTGGGGACAGGGAAAGCCGGGGAGCTGTTTTTT
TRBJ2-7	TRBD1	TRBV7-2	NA	CASSARTGGTRYEQYF	TGTGCCAGCAGCGCACGGACAGGGGGTACGAGATACGAGCAGTACTTC
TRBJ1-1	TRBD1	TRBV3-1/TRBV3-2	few	CASSQGQGDTEAFF	TGTGCCAGCAGCCAAGGCCAGGGGGACACTGAAGCTTTCTTT
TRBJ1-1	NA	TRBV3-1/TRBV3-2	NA	CASSSRASGDTEAFF	TGTGCCAGCAGCTCCAGAGCTTCCGGGGACACTGAAGCTTTCTTT
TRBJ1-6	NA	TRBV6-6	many	CASSSSTLGSPLHF	TGTGCCAGCAGTTCGTCGACCCTCGGGTCACCCCTCCACTTT
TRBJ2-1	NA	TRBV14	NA	CASSQGDWYNEQFF	TGTGCCAGCAGCCAAGGGGACTGGTACAATGAGCAGTTCTTC
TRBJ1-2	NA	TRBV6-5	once	CASRVTANYGYIF	TGTGCCAGCAGAGTGACAGCTAACTATGGCTACATCTTC
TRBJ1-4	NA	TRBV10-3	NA	CAIMEGEGEKLFF	TGTGCCATCATGGAGGGAGAAGGTGAAAAACTGTTTTTT
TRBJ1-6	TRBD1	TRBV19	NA	CASSGQAGNSPLHF	TGTGCCAGTAGTGGACAGGCGGGAAATTCACCCCTCCACTTT
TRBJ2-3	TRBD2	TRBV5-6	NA	CASSLGAGAGDTQYF	TGTGCCAGCAGCTTGGGGGCGGGAGCGGGAGATACGCAGTATTTT
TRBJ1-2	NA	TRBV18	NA	CASSPPGSDYGYTF	TGTGCCAGCTCACCACCGGGGAGTGACTATGGCTACACCTTC
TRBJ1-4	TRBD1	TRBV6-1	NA	CASSDHRGANEKLFF	TGTGCCAGCAGTGACCACAGGGGTGCTAATGAAAAACTGTTTTTT
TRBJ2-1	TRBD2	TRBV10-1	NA	CASSDLLAANYNEQFF	TGCGCCAGCAGTGACCTTCTAGCGGCTAACTACAATGAGCAGTTCTTC
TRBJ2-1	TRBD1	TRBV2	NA	CASSDDRVGNEQFF	TGTGCCAGCAGTGATGACAGGGTCGGCAATGAGCAGTTCTTC
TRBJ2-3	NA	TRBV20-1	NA	CSASAPSDISTDTQYF	TGCAGTGCTAGTGCCCCTTCAGATATTAGCACAGATACGCAGTATTTT
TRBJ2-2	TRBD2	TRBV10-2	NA	CASSEGLAGGDSNTGELFF	TGCGCCAGCAGTGAAGGACTAGCGGGAGGGGATTCGAACACCGGGGAGCTGTTTTTT
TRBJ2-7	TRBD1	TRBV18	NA	CASSMGQRGSYEQYF	TGTGCCAGCTCCATGGGACAGAGAGGATCCTACGAGCAGTACTTC
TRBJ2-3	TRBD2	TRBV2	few	CASRATSADTQYF	TGTGCCAGCAGGGCGACTAGCGCAGATACGCAGTATTTT
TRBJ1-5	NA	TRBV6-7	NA	CASSWGHPQPQHF	TGTGCCAGCAGTTGGGGACATCCCCAGCCCCAGCATTTT
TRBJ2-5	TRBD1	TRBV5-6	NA	CASSLRGTGEETQYF	TGTGCCAGCAGCTTAAGAGGGACAGGGGAAGAGACCCAGTACTTC
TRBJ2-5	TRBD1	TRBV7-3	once	CASSATGNQETQYF	TGTGCCAGCAGCGCGACAGGGAACCAAGAGACCCAGTACTTC
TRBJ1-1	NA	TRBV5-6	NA	CASSKTASNTEAFF	TGTGCCAGCAGCAAAACAGCCTCGAACACTGAAGCTTTCTTT
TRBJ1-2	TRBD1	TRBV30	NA	CAWSSPPGQRGYTF	TGTGCCTGGAGTAGCCCGCCGGGACAGCGGGGCTACACCTTC
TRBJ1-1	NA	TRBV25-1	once	CASSDGHRGGAEAFF	TGTGCCAGCAGTGATGGTCATAGGGGAGGGGCTGAAGCTTTCTTT
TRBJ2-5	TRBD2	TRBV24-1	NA	CATGPRGETGETQYF	TGTGCCACCGGACCGCGGGGGGAAACGGGGGAGACCCAGTACTTC
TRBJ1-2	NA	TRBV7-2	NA	CASSPGQGGYGYTF	TGTGCCAGCAGTCCGGGCCAGGGTGGCTATGGCTACACCTTC
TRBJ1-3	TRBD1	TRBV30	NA	CAWRTGSGNTIYF	TGTGCCTGGCGGACAGGGTCTGGAAACACCATATATTTT
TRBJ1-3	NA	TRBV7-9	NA	CASSLASTAAAGNTIYF	TGTGCCAGCAGCTTAGCGAGTACAGCCGCCGCTGGAAACACCATATATTTT
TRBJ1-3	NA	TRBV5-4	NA	CASSLEGARGNTIYF	TGTGCCAGCAGCCTAGAAGGGGCGAGGGGAAACACCATATATTTT
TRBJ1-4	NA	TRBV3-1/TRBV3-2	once	CASSRGGILEKLFF	TGTGCCAGCAGCCGGGGGGGGATTTTGGAAAAACTGTTTTTT
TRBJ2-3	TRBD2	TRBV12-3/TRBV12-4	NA	CASSFGLADTQYF	TGTGCCAGCAGTTTTGGACTAGCTGATACGCAGTATTTT